Here is one TCR beta chain with its context. Its antigen is still unknown. Primers included in the PCR were 60 Vbeta and 13 Jbeta primers. Measured with immunoSEQ multiplex PCR; TCRdb has only the in-frame clones, and not every one. Among roughly 190,000 clones, 83% were seen once, and the ten largest hold 1.7%. The CDR3 sequence is 12 residues long. Between the trimmed V and J ends, which lost 4 bases and 5 bases, there was a span of 5 bases. Germline assignment: CDR1 LNHDA and CDR2 SQIVND (reference sequence). The data were obtained in a study of cytomegalovirus exposure and HLA in healthy donors. Study results and limitations: The study listed under 200 cytomegalovirus-associated TCR beta chains.

Sequencing used PBMCs. J is TRBJ2-2 and V is TRBV19; D is ambiguous. The sequence was obtained from a man between 40 and 49 years old in good health and CMV-seropositive. CDR3 sequence reads: CASSTLTGELFF. The CDR3 DNA reads TGTGCCAGTAGTACTCTTACCGGGGAGCTGTTTTTT. Using reference TRBV19 and TRBJ2-2 for the parts outside the CDR3, the full variable domain is DGGITQSPKYLFRKEGQNVTLSCEQNLNHDAMYWYRQDPGQGLRLIYYSQIVNDFQKGDIAEGYSVSREKKESFPLTVTSAQKNPTAFYLCASSTLTGELFFGEGSRLTVL.